This T cell receptor (beta chain) emerged from a study of blood T cell repertoires in COVID-19. Turning to the study itself: Spain, Italy and the United States supplied samples that represented acute and convalescent COVID-19. The cDNA or gDNA used as material had been derived from T cells, B-cell-depleted T cells, or PBMCs.

This clone was seen at least ten times. The germline gives CDR1 GTSNPN, CDR2 SVGIG (reference sequence). J was trimmed by 11 bases and V by 8 bases; bases with no gene match: 9. The CDR3 is 13 residues long. The method was immunoSEQ multiplex PCR; TCRdb's version includes in-frame clones alone and lacks a portion of them. The repertoire holds approximately 100,000 clones, with approximately 80% as singletons. J is TRBJ1-6 and V is TRBV30; 10 bases map to TRBD1. Sequencing was performed on peripheral blood. The clonotype was recovered from a man between 65 and 85 years old with acute or convalescent COVID-19. The CDR3 nucleotides read TGTGCCGTATTAGGACAGGGGGATACACCCCTCCACTTT. Amino acid sequence: CAVLGQGDTPLHF.